These 20 T cell receptor beta chains were sequenced from one sample in a study of blood T cell repertoires in COVID-19. Clones were sequenced by immunoSEQ multiplex PCR, and TCRdb holds only the in-frame ones, with some missing. The table records approximately 90,000 clones, 81% of them present only once. The specimen sequenced was peripheral blood. The origin of the receptors is a man older than 75 with active or convalescent COVID-19.

The chain links TRBV7-2 to TRBJ2-4, with 9 nucleotides matching TRBD1. The V segment lost 4 bases and the J segment 0 bases; nucleotides outside the gene matches: 4. Germline CDR1 reads SGHTA; CDR2 reads FQGNSA. This CDR3 is 16 amino acids long. This chain's CDR3 is CASSSGTGLAKNIQYF. The CDR3 DNA reads TGTGCCAGCAGCTCCGGGACAGGGTTAGCCAAAAACATTCAGTACTTC. Full variable domain (rest looked up from reference TRBV7-2 and TRBJ2-4): GAGVSQSPSNKVTEKGKDVELRCDPISGHTALYWYRQSLGQGLEFLIYFQGNSAPDKSGLPSDRFSAERTGGSVSTLTIQRTQQEDSAVYLCASSSGTGLAKNIQYFGAGTRLSVL.

V usage is TRBV19 and J usage is TRBJ2-5; D possibly corresponds to TRBD1 (5 bases). The germline V and J ends were trimmed by 5 bases and 5 bases, with 15 bases remaining between them. CDR1 is LNHDA and CDR2 is SQIVND in the germline V gene (reference sequence). The CDR3 consists of 14 residues. This chain's CDR3 is CASSPQGAAETQYF. The DNA of the CDR3 is TGTGCCAGTAGTCCCCAAGGGGCGGCGGAGACCCAGTACTTC.

The V gene is TRBV6-5, the J gene TRBJ2-1, with TRBD2 identical over 8 bases. The CDR3 has 15 amino acids. The V segment lost 4 bases and the J segment 7 bases; nucleotides outside the gene matches: 9. The germline gives CDR1 MNHEY, CDR2 SVGAGI. DNA for the CDR3: TGTGCCAGCAGTTCTCGACGAGCGGGGGAAAATGAGCAGTTCTTC. It translates to CASSSRRAGENEQFF.

The chain uses TRBV20-1 and TRBJ2-5, with 8 bases identical to TRBD1. The CDR3 runs to 14 residues. CDR1 and CDR2 from the germline V gene are DFQATT and SNEGSKA (reference sequence). Trimming at V came to 3 bases and at J to 1 base, leaving 4 bases not matched to a gene. The CDR3 loop reads CSASQDRVQETQYF. CDR3 coding DNA: TGCAGTGCTAGTCAGGACAGGGTCCAAGAGACCCAGTACTTC.

The chain recombines TRBV10-3 with TRBJ1-5, with D unresolved. V was clipped by 6 bases and J by 0 bases, with 6 bases between them. The CDR3 runs 13 residues. Per the germline V gene, CDR1 is ENHRY and CDR2 is SYGVKD. This chain's CDR3 is CAISDNSNQPQHF. CDR3 sequence (DNA): TGTGCCATCAGCGACAATAGCAATCAGCCCCAGCATTTT.

The chain joins TRBV6-5 to TRBJ1-5, with TRBD1 as a possible D gene (5 bases). The CDR3 sequence is 15 residues long. The germline CDR1 and CDR2 sequences are MNHEY and SVGAGI. The V end was cut by 5 bases, the J end by 2 bases, with 13 bases between. Written as DNA, the CDR3 is TGTGCCAGCAGTCCCGGGGGAAATGGCAATCAGCCCCAGCATTTT. Translation: CASSPGGNGNQPQHF.

The chain links TRBV30 to TRBJ2-2; D might be TRBD2 (7 bases). V shed 6 bases and J shed 1 base, with 15 bases lying between them. The CDR3 length is 15 residues. CDR1 GTSNPN and CDR2 SVGIG come from the germline V gene (reference sequence). The CDR3 sequence is CACHRGAKNTGELFF. The CDR3, as DNA: TGTGCCTGCCACCGGGGGGCTAAGAACACCGGGGAGCTGTTTTTT.

The genes are TRBV11-3 and TRBJ2-4, with 7 bases that match TRBD2. CDR3 size: 14 residues. Germline lookup yields CDR1 SGHNT and CDR2 YENEEA. Germline trimming cut 5 bases from V and 6 bases from J; bases unmatched to any gene: 7. CDR3 DNA sequence: TGTGCCAGCAGCCTGGGGACTACCGGAAACATTCAGTACTTC. Its protein product is CASSLGTTGNIQYF.

This rearrangement joins TRBV15 to TRBJ2-2; 8 positions match TRBD1. Germline lookup yields CDR1 LNHNV and CDR2 YYDKDF (reference sequence). CDR3 length: 14 amino acids. V gave up 3 bases and J gave up 7 bases; unmatched junction bases: 4. The CDR3 nucleotides are TGTGCCACCAGCAGGGACAGGGAGATCGGGGAGCTGTTTTTT. Its protein product is CATSRDREIGELFF. Filled out from reference TRBV15 and TRBJ2-2, the complete variable domain reads DAMVIQNPRYQVTQFGKPVTLSCSQTLNHNVMYWYQQKSSQAPKLLFHYYDKDFNNEADTPDNFQSRRPNTSFCFLDIRSPGLGDTAMYLCATSRDREIGELFFGEGSRLTVL.

The chain is built from TRBV5-1 and TRBJ1-4; D gene ambiguous. Looked up from germline, CDR1 is SGHRS and CDR2 is YFSETQ. V gave up 3 bases and J gave up 0 bases, with 9 bases separating them. This CDR3 is 15 amino acids long. DNA for the CDR3: TGCGCCAGCAGCTCCATGTTGTCAACTAATGAAAAACTGTTTTTT. Translation gives CASSSMLSTNEKLFF.

This chain links TRBV5-1 with TRBJ1-2; D unclear. The CDR3 runs to 14 residues. Germline V CDR1 and CDR2: SGHRS, YFSETQ. Trimming removed 0 bases at V and 0 bases at J, with 6 bases between. This chain's CDR3 is CASSLDNANYGYTF. In DNA, the CDR3 is TGCGCCAGCAGCTTGGACAATGCTAACTATGGCTACACCTTC. Looking up the rest from reference TRBV5-1 and TRBJ1-2 gives the full variable domain: KAGVTQTPRYLIKTRGQQVTLSCSPISGHRSVSWYQQTPGQGLQFLFEYFSETQRNKGNFPGRFSGRQFSNSRSEMNVSTLELGDSALYLCASSLDNANYGYTFGSGTRLTVV.

This chain uses TRBV5-1 with TRBJ2-1; 9 bases agree with TRBD1. The CDR3 totals 13 residues. Trimming at V came to 5 bases and at J to 8 bases, leaving 5 bases not matched to a gene. The germline CDR1 and CDR2 sequences are SGHRS and YFSETQ. The CDR3 region has the DNA TGCGCCAGCAGTCGGCGACAGGGGGATGAGCAGTTCTTC. Protein sequence: CASSRRQGDEQFF. Supplemented by reference TRBV5-1 and TRBJ2-1, the full variable domain reads KAGVTQTPRYLIKTRGQQVTLSCSPISGHRSVSWYQQTPGQGLQFLFEYFSETQRNKGNFPGRFSGRQFSNSRSEMNVSTLELGDSALYLCASSRRQGDEQFFGPGTRLTVL.

The rearrangement joins TRBV4-3 to TRBJ2-1, with TRBD2 as a possible D gene (5 bases). V shed 0 bases and J shed 5 bases, with 17 bases lying between them. The CDR3 runs to 17 residues. Germline V CDR1 and CDR2: LGHNA, YSLEER. The CDR3 coding sequence is TGCGCCAGCAGCCAAGATATTCGGCCCAGCGGCAACAATGAGCAGTTCTTC. The encoded protein is CASSQDIRPSGNNEQFF.

The chain uses TRBV14 and TRBJ2-7; 13 nucleotides align to TRBD2. V lost 3 bases to trimming and J lost 3 bases; unmatched junction nucleotides: 2. The CDR3 runs to 15 residues. CDR1 and CDR2 (germline): SGHDN, FVKESK. CDR3 nucleotides: TGTGCCAGCAGCCAGGGACTAGCGGGAAACTACGAGCAGTACTTC. This gives the protein CASSQGLAGNYEQYF. Full variable domain (outside the CDR3, taken from reference TRBV14 and TRBJ2-7): EAGVTQFPSHSVIEKGQTVTLRCDPISGHDNLYWYRRVMGKEIKFLLHFVKESKQDESGMPNNRFLAERTGGTYSTLKVQPAELEDSGVYFCASSQGLAGNYEQYFGPGTRLTVT.

This clone was seen more than once but under ten times. The CDR3 sequence: CASSQAVTVNSPLHF. As DNA, the CDR3 is TGCGCCAGCAGCCAAGCGGTGACAGTTAATTCACCCCTCCACTTT. V is TRBV4-3 and J is TRBJ1-6; tentative D call: TRBD1 (5 bases). V was clipped by 1 base and J by 6 bases, with 10 bases between them. Per the germline V gene, CDR1 is LGHNA and CDR2 is YSLEER. The CDR3 has 15 amino acids.

This sequence joins TRBV27 and TRBJ1-1, with 7 nucleotides matching TRBD1. Germline lookup yields CDR1 MNHEY and CDR2 SMNVEV (reference sequence). Trimming removed 8 bases from V and 1 base from J; junction bases left unmatched: 10. The CDR3 spans 15 residues. The CDR3 region is CASRYLGQENTEAFF. The CDR3, as DNA: TGTGCCAGCCGATACCTAGGACAGGAGAACACTGAAGCTTTCTTT.

This clone came up many times. This sequence joins TRBV9 and TRBJ2-3, with 9 bases fitting TRBD1. Germline loops: CDR1 SGDLS, CDR2 YYNGEE. This CDR3 has 15 residues. V dropped 7 bases and J dropped 2; count of bases not matched to a gene: 8. This chain's CDR3 is CASSTGTGSTDTQYF. DNA of the CDR3: TGTGCCAGCTCTACCGGGACAGGGTCCACAGATACGCAGTATTTT.

Within the sample, this clone is medium-sized. This sequence joins TRBV6-5 and TRBJ1-5, with D uncertain. The CDR3 is 14 residues long. CDR1 MNHEY and CDR2 SVGAGI come from the germline V gene. Trimming took off 2 bases at V and 0 bases at J, with 5 bases between the two ends. The CDR3 spells CASSYGISNQPQHF. CDR3 DNA: TGTGCCAGCAGTTACGGCATTAGCAATCAGCCCCAGCATTTT.

This clone was detected a few times. The V and J genes are TRBV7-8 and TRBJ2-1, with 14 bases aligning to TRBD2. CDR3 length: 16 amino acids. J was trimmed by 6 bases and V by 5 bases; bases with no gene match: 6. In germline, CDR1 is SGHVS, CDR2 FQNEAQ. The DNA for the CDR3 is TGTGCCAGCAGCGGGCGACTAGCGGGGGGGCCCAATGAGCAGTTCTTC. It codes for CASSGRLAGGPNEQFF.

V is TRBV6-6 and J is TRBJ1-2; maybe TRBD1 (6 bases). Germline assignment: CDR1 MNHNY and CDR2 SVGAGI (reference sequence). The CDR3 has 14 residues. V shed 0 bases and J shed 8 bases, with 13 bases lying between them. The CDR3 region is CASSYSTEQGGYTF. CDR3 sequence (DNA): TGTGCCAGCAGTTACTCGACGGAACAGGGAGGCTACACCTTC.